The rows below give T cell receptor beta chains drawn from one sample of a study of cytomegalovirus exposure and HLA in healthy donors. The repertoire was sequenced with immunoSEQ multiplex PCR; TCRdb's copy has only in-frame clones and lacks some. In total, the table holds tens of thousands of clones. The sequencing input was PBMCs. The receptors shown here come from a human donor in good health. Each CDR3 is given with its conserved first and last residue. The order of the fields is CDR3 length, clone size, J gene, D gene, V gene, CDR3 protein, CDR3 DNA. The D gene is left open where the match is weak. Expanded clones get a size class; other rows say once, few or many, or leave the size out.

len: 11
abundance: -
j_gene: TRBJ2-2
d_gene: -
v_gene: TRBV2
CDR3aa: CASREDGELFF
CDR3nt: TGTGCCAGCAGGGAGGACGGGGAGCTGTTTTTT

len: 14
abundance: -
j_gene: TRBJ2-6
d_gene: -
v_gene: TRBV19
CDR3aa: CASSMGLVANVLTF
CDR3nt: TGTGCCAGTAGTATGGGGCTGGTGGCCAACGTCCTGACTTTC

len: 14
abundance: -
j_gene: TRBJ1-2
d_gene: -
v_gene: TRBV5-6
CDR3aa: CASSLKDTGYGYTF
CDR3nt: TGTGCCAGCAGCTTGAAGGACACAGGCTATGGCTACACCTTC

len: 14
abundance: -
j_gene: TRBJ1-2
d_gene: -
v_gene: TRBV6-1
CDR3aa: CASSPEGGFYGYTF
CDR3nt: TGTGCCAGCAGCCCCGAGGGGGGGTTCTATGGCTACACCTTC

len: 14
abundance: -
j_gene: TRBJ2-4
d_gene: TRBD1
v_gene: TRBV5-4
CDR3aa: CASSTRDRGNIQYF
CDR3nt: TGTGCCAGCAGCACCCGGGACAGGGGTAACATTCAGTACTTC

len: 13
abundance: -
j_gene: TRBJ1-1
d_gene: -
v_gene: TRBV7-9
CDR3aa: CASRQAGSTEAFF
CDR3nt: TGTGCCAGCAGGCAAGCAGGGTCCACTGAAGCTTTCTTT

len: 13
abundance: -
j_gene: TRBJ1-2
d_gene: TRBD1
v_gene: TRBV28
CDR3aa: CASSFQGVRGYTF
CDR3nt: TGTGCCAGCAGTTTTCAGGGGGTTAGGGGCTACACCTTC

len: 15
abundance: medium-sized
j_gene: TRBJ2-1
d_gene: TRBD2
v_gene: TRBV11-2
CDR3aa: CASSGTSGGGNEQFF
CDR3nt: TGTGCCAGCAGCGGCACTAGCGGGGGCGGCAATGAGCAGTTCTTC

len: 15
abundance: -
j_gene: TRBJ2-3
d_gene: TRBD2
v_gene: TRBV7-3
CDR3aa: CASSLFLAGGDTQYF
CDR3nt: TGTGCCAGCAGCTTATTTCTAGCGGGGGGGGATACGCAGTATTTT

len: 14
abundance: -
j_gene: TRBJ1-5
d_gene: TRBD1
v_gene: TRBV28
CDR3aa: CASSLQGASQPQHF
CDR3nt: TGTGCCAGCAGTTTACAGGGGGCTAGCCAGCCCCAGCATTTT

len: 15
abundance: -
j_gene: TRBJ2-5
d_gene: TRBD1
v_gene: TRBV18
CDR3aa: CASSLGQGGQETQYF
CDR3nt: TGTGCCAGCTCTCTAGGACAGGGAGGTCAAGAGACCCAGTACTTC

len: 13
abundance: -
j_gene: TRBJ2-7
d_gene: -
v_gene: TRBV11-3
CDR3aa: CASSLGGAGEQYF
CDR3nt: TGTGCCAGCAGCTTAGGTGGGGCGGGGGAGCAGTACTTC

len: 16
abundance: -
j_gene: TRBJ2-7
d_gene: TRBD1
v_gene: TRBV13
CDR3aa: CASSPLPGTGVYEQYF
CDR3nt: TGTGCCAGCAGCCCCCTCCCCGGGACAGGGGTCTACGAGCAGTACTTC

len: 15
abundance: -
j_gene: TRBJ2-3
d_gene: TRBD2
v_gene: TRBV4-1
CDR3aa: CASSHFSGSTDTQYF
CDR3nt: TGCGCCAGCAGCCACTTTAGCGGGAGCACAGATACGCAGTATTTT

len: 14
abundance: -
j_gene: TRBJ2-7
d_gene: -
v_gene: TRBV6-5
CDR3aa: CASSDRWSRDEQYF
CDR3nt: TGTGCCAGCAGCGACAGGTGGAGCAGAGACGAGCAGTACTTC

len: 16
abundance: -
j_gene: TRBJ2-1
d_gene: TRBD2
v_gene: TRBV18
CDR3aa: CASSPRLAGLYNEQFF
CDR3nt: TGTGCCAGCTCACCACGACTAGCGGGGTTATACAATGAGCAGTTCTTC

len: 14
abundance: -
j_gene: TRBJ1-5
d_gene: TRBD1
v_gene: TRBV7-9
CDR3aa: CASSRLDRSQPQHF
CDR3nt: TGTGCCAGCAGCCGGTTGGACAGGTCCCAGCCCCAGCATTTT

len: 13
abundance: -
j_gene: TRBJ2-3
d_gene: TRBD2
v_gene: TRBV14
CDR3aa: CASSQGLAGSQYF
CDR3nt: TGTGCCAGCAGCCAGGGTTTAGCGGGGTCGCAGTATTTT

len: 14
abundance: -
j_gene: TRBJ2-7
d_gene: TRBD1
v_gene: TRBV6-1
CDR3aa: CASSLLKGAGEQYF
CDR3nt: TGTGCCAGCAGCTTACTAAAGGGGGCCGGGGAGCAGTACTTC

len: 14
abundance: -
j_gene: TRBJ2-3
d_gene: TRBD2
v_gene: TRBV6-5
CDR3aa: CAGVPSGSTDTQYF
CDR3nt: TGTGCCGGAGTTCCTAGCGGTAGCACAGATACGCAGTATTTT

len: 15
abundance: -
j_gene: TRBJ1-2
d_gene: -
v_gene: TRBV7-8
CDR3aa: CASSLGPGVYYGYTF
CDR3nt: TGTGCCAGCAGCTTAGGGCCAGGGGTTTACTATGGCTACACCTTC

len: 12
abundance: -
j_gene: TRBJ2-7
d_gene: -
v_gene: TRBV27
CDR3aa: CASSSQGYEQYF
CDR3nt: TGTGCCAGCAGTTCTCAGGGGTACGAGCAGTACTTC

len: 14
abundance: -
j_gene: TRBJ2-7
d_gene: TRBD1
v_gene: TRBV10-3
CDR3aa: CAISRQQGAKEQYF
CDR3nt: TGTGCCATCTCACGCCAGCAGGGGGCTAAAGAGCAGTACTTC

len: 14
abundance: -
j_gene: TRBJ1-6
d_gene: TRBD1
v_gene: TRBV7-9
CDR3aa: CASSPTGVGSPLHF
CDR3nt: TGTGCCAGCAGCCCGACAGGGGTTGGTTCACCCCTCCACTTT

len: 12
abundance: -
j_gene: TRBJ1-1
d_gene: -
v_gene: TRBV30
CDR3aa: CAWSIGGPEAFF
CDR3nt: TGTGCCTGGAGTATAGGGGGTCCTGAAGCTTTCTTT

len: 12
abundance: -
j_gene: TRBJ1-2
d_gene: -
v_gene: TRBV28
CDR3aa: CASSITDYGYTF
CDR3nt: TGTGCCAGCAGTATAACGGACTATGGCTACACCTTC

len: 16
abundance: -
j_gene: TRBJ2-3
d_gene: TRBD1
v_gene: TRBV28
CDR3aa: CASSRSGTGAADTQYF
CDR3nt: TGTGCCAGCAGTCGATCCGGGACAGGGGCAGCAGATACGCAGTATTTT

len: 14
abundance: -
j_gene: TRBJ1-5
d_gene: TRBD1
v_gene: TRBV27
CDR3aa: CASRLTGSNQPQHF
CDR3nt: TGTGCCAGCAGATTGACAGGGAGCAATCAGCCCCAGCATTTT

len: 17
abundance: -
j_gene: TRBJ1-1
d_gene: TRBD1
v_gene: TRBV19
CDR3aa: CASSTPGQGVTNTEAFF
CDR3nt: TGTGCCAGTAGTACCCCGGGACAGGGGGTTACGAACACTGAAGCTTTCTTT

len: 13
abundance: -
j_gene: TRBJ1-1
d_gene: TRBD1
v_gene: TRBV5-6
CDR3aa: CASRRQGNTEAFF
CDR3nt: TGTGCCAGCAGACGACAGGGGAACACTGAAGCTTTCTTT

len: 15
abundance: -
j_gene: TRBJ2-7
d_gene: TRBD1
v_gene: TRBV19
CDR3aa: CATSKGGQAVDEQYF
CDR3nt: TGTGCCACCTCAAAGGGGGGACAGGCCGTCGACGAGCAGTACTTC

len: 16
abundance: -
j_gene: TRBJ1-1
d_gene: -
v_gene: TRBV2
CDR3aa: CASHQGPGRRETEAFF
CDR3nt: TGTGCCAGTCATCAGGGCCCTGGGCGAAGGGAAACTGAAGCTTTCTTT

len: 14
abundance: -
j_gene: TRBJ1-6
d_gene: -
v_gene: TRBV7-2
CDR3aa: CASSLAFSGAPLHF
CDR3nt: TGTGCCAGCAGCTTAGCTTTTAGCGGCGCACCCCTCCACTTT

len: 14
abundance: -
j_gene: TRBJ1-1
d_gene: -
v_gene: TRBV27
CDR3aa: CASSWGLGGAEAFF
CDR3nt: TGTGCCAGCAGTTGGGGCCTGGGGGGTGCTGAAGCTTTCTTT

len: 17
abundance: -
j_gene: TRBJ1-2
d_gene: TRBD1
v_gene: TRBV9
CDR3aa: CASSSPDGQGAPGGYTF
CDR3nt: TGTGCCAGCAGCTCTCCCGATGGACAGGGGGCGCCCGGCGGCTACACCTTC

len: 15
abundance: -
j_gene: TRBJ1-1
d_gene: -
v_gene: TRBV5-8
CDR3aa: CASSLEGERTTEAFF
CDR3nt: TGTGCCAGCAGCTTGGAGGGGGAGAGAACCACTGAAGCTTTCTTT

len: 13
abundance: -
j_gene: TRBJ2-7
d_gene: -
v_gene: TRBV10-1
CDR3aa: CASSGLTNYEQYF
CDR3nt: TGCGCCAGCTCGGGACTGACCAACTACGAGCAGTACTTC

len: 12
abundance: -
j_gene: TRBJ1-6
d_gene: -
v_gene: TRBV7-9
CDR3aa: CASSVIGSPLHF
CDR3nt: TGTGCCAGCAGCGTAATCGGTTCACCCCTCCACTTT

len: 15
abundance: -
j_gene: TRBJ2-1
d_gene: TRBD2
v_gene: TRBV30
CDR3aa: CAGSWGLAVDNEQFF
CDR3nt: TGTGCCGGGAGTTGGGGACTAGCGGTAGACAATGAGCAGTTCTTC

len: 14
abundance: -
j_gene: TRBJ2-2
d_gene: -
v_gene: TRBV5-1
CDR3aa: CASSGGAGTGELFF
CDR3nt: TGCGCCAGCAGCGGGGGGGCCGGGACCGGGGAGCTGTTTTTT

len: 15
abundance: -
j_gene: TRBJ2-7
d_gene: -
v_gene: TRBV6-5
CDR3aa: CASSYGSGRFYEQYF
CDR3nt: TGTGCCAGCAGTTACGGTTCAGGTCGATTCTACGAGCAGTACTTC

len: 13
abundance: -
j_gene: TRBJ1-1
d_gene: -
v_gene: TRBV7-8
CDR3aa: CASSATRNTEAFF
CDR3nt: TGTGCCAGCAGCGCAACACGGAACACTGAAGCTTTCTTT

len: 14
abundance: -
j_gene: TRBJ1-2
d_gene: -
v_gene: TRBV5-4
CDR3aa: CASTFSGGTYGYTF
CDR3nt: TGTGCCAGCACCTTTTCGGGGGGGACTTATGGCTACACCTTC

len: 11
abundance: -
j_gene: TRBJ1-1
d_gene: -
v_gene: TRBV6-1
CDR3aa: CASSRGTEAFF
CDR3nt: TGTGCCAGCAGTAGAGGAACTGAAGCTTTCTTT

len: 13
abundance: -
j_gene: TRBJ1-2
d_gene: -
v_gene: TRBV30
CDR3aa: CAWSHGGGTGYTF
CDR3nt: TGTGCCTGGAGTCATGGGGGGGGGACCGGCTACACCTTC

len: 15
abundance: -
j_gene: TRBJ1-5
d_gene: TRBD1
v_gene: TRBV7-8
CDR3aa: CASSLGAGGVQPQHF
CDR3nt: TGTGCCAGCAGCTTAGGGGCAGGGGGTGTTCAGCCCCAGCATTTT

len: 11
abundance: -
j_gene: TRBJ1-1
d_gene: -
v_gene: TRBV20-1
CDR3aa: CSAFWRSGAFF
CDR3nt: TGCAGTGCTTTCTGGAGGAGCGGAGCTTTCTTT

len: 14
abundance: -
j_gene: TRBJ2-2
d_gene: -
v_gene: TRBV28
CDR3aa: CASTAGRNTGELFF
CDR3nt: TGTGCCAGCACCGCGGGGAGGAACACCGGGGAGCTGTTTTTT

len: 15
abundance: -
j_gene: TRBJ1-5
d_gene: -
v_gene: TRBV4-1
CDR3aa: CASSQELQGRQPQHF
CDR3nt: TGCGCCAGCAGCCAAGAGTTGCAGGGCCGTCAGCCCCAGCATTTT

len: 13
abundance: -
j_gene: TRBJ2-7
d_gene: -
v_gene: TRBV7-9
CDR3aa: CASSPPRGYEQYF
CDR3nt: TGTGCCAGCAGCCCCCCCCGAGGGTACGAGCAGTACTTC

len: 13
abundance: -
j_gene: TRBJ2-3
d_gene: TRBD2
v_gene: TRBV30
CDR3aa: CAWSSGGTDTQYF
CDR3nt: TGTGCCTGGAGTTCGGGGGGGACAGATACGCAGTATTTT

len: 18
abundance: -
j_gene: TRBJ2-3
d_gene: TRBD1
v_gene: TRBV18
CDR3aa: CASSPPPWDSASTDTQYF
CDR3nt: TGTGCCAGCTCACCGCCCCCATGGGACAGCGCTAGCACAGATACGCAGTATTTT